This T cell receptor (beta chain) was captured in a study of radiation and T cells in renal cell carcinoma. The CDR3 is 13 amino acids. Germline V gene sequence: CDR1 SGDLS, CDR2 YYNGEE. V shed 4 bases and J 5 bases; nucleotides not matched to a gene: 5. The table came from immunoSEQ multiplex PCR; TCRdb's copy has only in-frame clones and leaves some out. The table has some 150,000 clones, 65% to 90% seen once. Time point meaning: blood 4 weeks post-SBRT, at nephrectomy. The treatment here: 15 Gy SBRT to primary tumor, nephrectomy 4 weeks later. This renal cell carcinoma was of the clear cell type. The chain employs TRBV9 and TRBJ2-5; 7 bases agree with TRBD1. The source is a woman aged 45-59 years with renal cell carcinoma. The sample in question was blood, obtained from a patient whose treatment included radiotherapy and nephrectomy. In nucleotides, the CDR3 is TGTGCCAGCAGCAGAGGGGACAGTGAGACCCAGTACTTC. Translated: CASSRGDSETQYF. The full variable domain, completed using reference TRBV9 and TRBJ2-5, is DSGVTQTPKHLITATGQRVTLRCSPRSGDLSVYWYQQSLDQGLQFLIQYYNGEERAKGNILERFSAQQFPDLHSELNLSSLELGDSALYFCASSRGDSETQYFGPGTRLLVL.